Below are 21 T cell receptor beta chains sequenced from a single sample in a study of T-cell memory formation after mild COVID-19. TCRdb re-derived calls from the 5' RACE reads in MiXCR, one entry per CDR3 protein. Of a few hundred thousand distinct CDR3 sequences detected, more than 15% appear once; the ten largest clones hold approximately 20%. The sequencing input was PBMCs or a T cell subset sorted from them (not recorded which). All receptors derive from a young man who had mild COVID-19 (a few samples of this study predate the infection). Cell type and time point are not known.

In this sample, this clonotype turned up a few times. V gene TRBV9 combines with J gene TRBJ1-2, with D perhaps TRBD1 (5 bases). V was shortened by 4 bases and J by 1 base, with 17 bases between the two germline ends. In germline, CDR1 is SGDLS, CDR2 YYNGEE. This CDR3 comprises 16 residues. The CDR3 region has the DNA TGTGCCAGCAGCACAGAGGGAAGGGACTATAACTATGGCTACACCTTC. Amino acid sequence: CASSTEGRDYNYGYTF. Full variable domain (missing parts from reference TRBV9 and TRBJ1-2): DSGVTQTPKHLITATGQRVTLRCSPRSGDLSVYWYQQSLDQGLQFLIQYYNGEERAKGNILERFSAQQFPDLHSELNLSSLELGDSALYFCASSTEGRDYNYGYTFGSGTRLTVV.

This clonotype was detected only a few times. The chain has TRBV4-3 and TRBJ1-1, with a possible D match to TRBD1 (6 bases). V was clipped by 2 bases and J by 6 bases, with 22 bases between them. This CDR3 is built from 17 residues. Germline loops: CDR1 LGHNA, CDR2 YSLEER. This CDR3 reads CASSQTRGMDRLPEAFF. The CDR3 nucleotides are TGCGCCAGCAGCCAAACCAGGGGAATGGACAGACTCCCTGAAGCTTTCTTT.

This clonotype was observed a handful of times. This sequence joins TRBV11-1 and TRBJ2-7, with a tentative D call TRBD1 (6 bases). CDR3 length: 14 residues. The germline gives CDR1 SGHAT, CDR2 FQDESV (reference sequence). The V and J ends lost 8 bases and 7 bases respectively, with 21 bases between them. DNA of the CDR3: TGTGCCAGCTCTATACAGGGCGGACTCCAGGAGCAGTACTTC. Protein sequence: CASSIQGGLQEQYF. Based on the CDR3 plus reference TRBV11-1 and TRBJ2-7, the full variable domain is EAEVAQSPRYKITEKSQAVAFWCDPISGHATLYWYRQILGQGPELLVQFQDESVVDDSQLPKDRFSAERLKGVDSTLKIQPAELGDSAMYLCASSIQGGLQEQYFGPGTRLTVT.

This clonotype was detected only a few times. The chain combines TRBV12-3 or TRBV12-4 with TRBJ1-3, with D possibly matching TRBD1 (6 bases). V was clipped by 3 bases and J by 4 bases, with 13 bases between them. The length of the CDR3 is 15 residues. The CDR3 region has the DNA TGTGCCAGCAGTTTCACAGGGTTTTCAGGAAACACCATATATTTT. Its protein product is CASSFTGFSGNTIYF.

This clonotype showed up just a few times. The V gene is TRBV5-1, the J gene TRBJ2-7; 13 nucleotides align to TRBD2. This CDR3 is built from 17 residues. Germline trimming cut 4 bases from V and 0 bases from J; bases unmatched to any gene: 7. Germline CDR1 is SGHRS and CDR2 is YFSETQ. CDR3 residues: CASSRTSGGDSSYEQYF. The CDR3 nucleotides read TGCGCCAGCAGCCGGACTAGCGGGGGCGATAGCTCCTACGAGCAGTACTTC.

The sample holds a few counts of this clonotype. V gene TRBV11-1 combines with J gene TRBJ2-1, with D perhaps matching TRBD1 (5 bases). V lost 2 bases and J lost 2, with 10 bases in between. The CDR3 spans 15 residues. Germline-derived CDR1 and CDR2 are SGHAT and FQDESV (reference sequence). The CDR3 nucleotides are TGTGCCAGCAGCTTAAGGGGTCGCCCCTACAATGAGCAGTTCTTC. Its translation: CASSLRGRPYNEQFF. The variable domain in full, completed from reference TRBV11-1 and TRBJ2-1, reads EAEVAQSPRYKITEKSQAVAFWCDPISGHATLYWYRQILGQGPELLVQFQDESVVDDSQLPKDRFSAERLKGVDSTLKIQPAELGDSAMYLCASSLRGRPYNEQFFGPGTRLTVL.

This clonotype was observed many times. An end of the junction does not agree with germline; a read error may underlie this. In DNA, the CDR3 is TGTGCCAGCAGATTAGCGGGGGGGCCGGAGACCCAGTACTTC. It specifies CASRLAGGPETQYF. This rearrangement joins TRBV12-3 or TRBV12-4 to TRBJ2-5; 11 positions match TRBD2. The CDR3 is 14 residues long.

This clonotype was detected only a few times. The V gene is TRBV10-3, the J gene TRBJ2-3; 13 bases map to TRBD2. The germline V gene has CDR1 ENHRY and CDR2 SYGVKD. V dropped 4 bases and J dropped 3; count of bases not matched to a gene: 4. The CDR3 contains 16 residues. CDR3 protein: CAISAGTSGTTDTQYF. DNA of the CDR3: TGTGCCATCAGTGCTGGGACTAGCGGGACAACAGATACGCAGTATTTT.

This clonotype was seen more than once but under ten times. V gene TRBV15 combines with J gene TRBJ1-1; no definite D call. From germline, CDR1 is LNHNV and CDR2 YYDKDF (reference sequence). The CDR3 sequence is 12 residues long. V lost 4 bases and J lost 3, with 6 bases in between. The CDR3: CATSMGYTEAFF. In DNA form, the CDR3 reads TGTGCCACCAGCATGGGTTACACTGAAGCTTTCTTT.

This clonotype has just a few counts. The chain has TRBV6-1 and TRBJ2-3; 10 positions agree with TRBD1. This CDR3 region has 14 residues. Germline CDR1 MNHNS, CDR2 SASEGT. V was clipped by 7 bases and J by 5 bases; unmatched bases: 6. CDR3: CASKMTGGGDTQYF. The DNA for the CDR3 is TGTGCCAGCAAGATGACAGGGGGCGGAGATACGCAGTATTTT.

CDR3 sequence (DNA): TGTGCCAGCAGTGTCCGGGTTCCAGCCTACGAGCAGTACTTC. It yields the protein CASSVRVPAYEQYF. The chain links TRBV6-2 or TRBV6-3 to TRBJ2-7; D is unclear. The CDR3 is 14 residues long. The V gene lost 5 bases and the J gene lost 2 bases, with 13 bases spanning the gap. CDR1 MNHEY and CDR2 SVGEGT come from the germline V gene.

This rearrangement joins TRBV29-1 to TRBJ1-1; 8 nucleotides line up with TRBD1. This CDR3 contains 13 residues. In germline, CDR1 is SQVTM, CDR2 ANQGSEA. The V segment lost 7 bases and the J segment 2 bases; nucleotides outside the gene matches: 6. The CDR3 sequence: CSGLTGENTEAFF. For the CDR3, the DNA is TGCAGCGGACTGACAGGGGAAAACACTGAAGCTTTCTTT.

This clonotype was counted only a few times. The chain joins TRBV6-5 to TRBJ1-2; D is unresolved. Looked up from germline, CDR1 is MNHEY and CDR2 is SVGAGI. V lost 8 bases to trimming and J lost 8 bases, with 9 bases between them. This CDR3 contains 10 residues. CDR3 DNA sequence: TGTGCCAGCTACTCCGGAGGCTACACCTTC. Its protein product is CASYSGGYTF.

The rearrangement links TRBV5-1 to TRBJ1-2; the match to TRBD1 covers 7 bases. The CDR3 has 16 residues. V lost 4 bases, J lost 6 bases, and 15 bases stayed unmatched. Germline V gene sequence: CDR1 SGHRS, CDR2 YFSETQ. CDR3 DNA: TGCGCCAGCAGCCTCTTGTACCGGGACAGCACTCATGGCTACACCTTC. Amino acids: CASSLLYRDSTHGYTF.

The chain is built from TRBV11-2 and TRBJ2-5; D may match TRBD1 or TRBD2 (5 bases each). The germline CDR1 and CDR2 sequences are SGHAT and FQNNGV. Trimming removed 2 bases from V and 3 bases from J, with 10 bases in between. The length of the CDR3 is 14 residues. CDR3: CASSLNLGEETQYF. CDR3 sequence (DNA): TGTGCCAGCAGCTTAAACCTGGGGGAAGAGACCCAGTACTTC.

The chain couples TRBV19 to TRBJ2-7, with 9 bases lining up with TRBD1. The ends lost 3 bases at V and 0 bases at J; junction bases unmatched: 6. This CDR3 has 16 amino acids. Germline CDR1 and CDR2: LNHDA and SQIVND (reference sequence). The CDR3 region is CASSIRRDRVSYEQYV. The CDR3 coding sequence is TGTGCCAGTAGTATTAGGCGGGACAGGGTCTCCTACGAGCAGTACGTC.

This clonotype occurred many times. V gene TRBV4-2 combines with J gene TRBJ1-6; the D gene is possibly TRBD1 (5 bases). V lost 1 base and J lost 10, with 14 bases in between. From germline, CDR1 is LGHNA and CDR2 YNFKEQ. This CDR3 is built from 15 residues. Here the CDR3 reads CASSQGGGVNSPLHF. As DNA, the CDR3 is TGTGCCAGCAGCCAAGGGGGGGGGGTCAACTCACCCCTCCACTTT.

J is TRBJ2-2 and V is TRBV4-3; D is possibly TRBD2 (6 bases). Germline CDR1 and CDR2: LGHNA and YSLEER. The CDR3 extends over 18 amino acids. V dropped 2 bases and J dropped 3 bases, with 19 bases sitting between them. The CDR3 DNA sequence: TGCGCCAGCAGCCAACGACTCCCCGGGACTCGGGACACCGGGGAGCTGTTTTTT. Residues: CASSQRLPGTRDTGELFF.

The rearrangement joins TRBV5-1 to TRBJ2-2, with D unresolved. The CDR3 is 15 residues long. Germline-derived CDR1 and CDR2 are SGHRS and YFSETQ. Trimming took off 0 bases at V and 0 bases at J, with 6 bases between the two ends. Here the CDR3 reads CASSLDSSNTGELFF. Here the CDR3 DNA reads TGCGCCAGCAGCTTGGACAGTTCGAACACCGGGGAGCTGTTTTTT.

The chain employs TRBV2 and TRBJ1-1; maybe TRBD1 (5 bases). V gave up 1 base and J gave up 13 bases, with 10 bases separating them. This CDR3 has 11 residues. CDR1 is SNHLY, CDR2 FYNNEI, per germline. The CDR3 DNA sequence: TGTGCCAGCAGTGAAGAGGGGAAGGGTTTCTTT. It specifies CASSEEGKGFF.

The chain combines TRBV3-1 with TRBJ2-5, with D hard to call. The CDR3 contains 15 residues. Germline CDR1 reads LGHDT; CDR2 reads YNNKEL (reference sequence). Deletions cut 4 bases from V and 5 bases from J, with 17 bases between. CDR3 protein: CASSPTPRVWETQYF. CDR3 nucleotide sequence: TGTGCCAGCAGCCCAACGCCCCGCGTCTGGGAGACCCAGTACTTC.